The 26 T cell receptor beta chains listed next were all sequenced from one sample in a study of blood T cell repertoires in COVID-19. The data were produced by immunoSEQ multiplex PCR, yet TCRdb's version contains in-frame clones alone and is incomplete. The profile shows over 250,000 clones, approximately 85% of them singletons. Sequenced material: peripheral blood. The source is a woman in her 30s with acute or convalescent COVID-19.

As DNA, the CDR3 is TGTGCCAGCAGTGAACATCGGAGCTCCTACGAGCAGTACTTC. Translated, it gives CASSEHRSSYEQYF. The chain recombines TRBV6-1 with TRBJ2-7; D gene ambiguous. V was cut by 2 bases and J by 0 bases, with 8 bases left in between. Germline loops: CDR1 MNHNS, CDR2 SASEGT. The CDR3 is 14 residues long.

This clone was counted only a few times. The V and J genes are TRBV4-1 and TRBJ1-3, with D possibly matching TRBD1 (5 bases). Trimming took off 3 bases at V and 4 bases at J, with 13 bases between the two ends. Germline CDR1 reads MGHRA; CDR2 reads YSYEKL. This CDR3 has 15 residues. This CDR3 is CASSQLGGAGNTIYF. In DNA form, the CDR3 reads TGCGCCAGCAGCCAGCTTGGCGGGGCAGGAAACACCATATATTTT.

V gene TRBV25-1 combines with J gene TRBJ2-1; weak D call: TRBD1 (6 bases). Germline V CDR1 and CDR2: MGHDK, SYGVNS. This CDR3 is 12 amino acids long. The V and J ends lost 4 bases and 7 bases respectively, with 8 bases between them. CDR3: CASSAGQNEQFF. The DNA of the CDR3 is TGTGCCAGCAGTGCCGGACAGAATGAGCAGTTCTTC.

This chain links TRBV5-1 with TRBJ1-1; 8 bases line up with TRBD1. CDR1 and CDR2 from the germline V gene are SGHRS and YFSETQ. V was clipped by 4 bases and J by 1 base; unmatched bases: 6. There are 15 residues in the CDR3. CDR3 nucleotides: TGCGCCAGCAGCCCTTACGGACAGGGGAACACTGAAGCTTTCTTT. This translates into CASSPYGQGNTEAFF.

The rearrangement links TRBV5-4 to TRBJ1-1; D is undetermined. Germline V gives CDR1 SGHNT, CDR2 YYREEE (reference sequence). V lost 0 bases to trimming and J lost 0 bases, with 6 bases between them. This CDR3 spans 14 amino acids. The CDR3 protein is CASSLERLNTEAFF. DNA of the CDR3: TGTGCCAGCAGCTTGGAGCGGCTGAACACTGAAGCTTTCTTT.

Only one count was recorded for this clone. The rearrangement uses TRBV25-1 and TRBJ2-7, with TRBD1 matching over 7 bases. This CDR3 is 13 amino acids long. V dropped 8 bases and J dropped 5; count of bases not matched to a gene: 9. Per germline, CDR1 MGHDK and CDR2 SYGVNS. CDR3 sequence reads: CASARQGIHEQYF. CDR3 DNA sequence: TGTGCCAGCGCCAGACAGGGCATCCACGAGCAGTACTTC.

J is TRBJ2-2 and V is TRBV30; 9 bases are a match to TRBD1. The CDR3 is 14 amino acids. Germline CDR1 and CDR2: GTSNPN and SVGIG (reference sequence). J gave up 5 bases and V 3 bases, and 4 bases lay outside the gene matches. The DNA of the CDR3 is TGTGCCTGGAGGAGACAGGGGGGAACCGGGGAGCTGTTTTTT. Its translation is CAWRRQGGTGELFF.

CDR3 loop: CASSSGTIISYNEQFF. The CDR3 DNA follows: TGCGCCAGCAGCTCCGGGACTATCATCTCCTACAATGAGCAGTTCTTC. This chain connects TRBV5-1 to TRBJ2-1; 7 bases fit TRBD2. The germline V gene has CDR1 SGHRS and CDR2 YFSETQ. The CDR3 is 16 amino acids. The junction had 6 bases not matched to a gene; V was cut back by 3 bases and J by 0 bases.

This rearrangement joins TRBV5-4 to TRBJ2-2, with TRBD2 identical over 9 bases. The CDR3 length is 17 residues. Germline assignment: CDR1 SGHNT and CDR2 YYREEE (reference sequence). V lost 6 bases to trimming and J lost 4 bases; unmatched junction nucleotides: 13. In DNA form, the CDR3 reads TGTGCCAGCACCAGCTTGAGTAGCGGGAGTATCACCGGGGAGCTGTTTTTT. Translated, it gives CASTSLSSGSITGELFF.

The chain combines TRBV19 with TRBJ2-7, with 7 bases matching TRBD1. In germline, CDR1 is LNHDA, CDR2 SQIVND (reference sequence). The V and J ends lost 5 bases and 6 bases, in that order; junction bases with no gene match: 7. This CDR3 spans 13 amino acids. In DNA form, the CDR3 reads TGTGCCAGTAGTGAACAGGGGATCGGCGAGCAGTACTTC. It codes for CASSEQGIGEQYF.

This clone was seen only once. V gene TRBV19 combines with J gene TRBJ1-1; 10 bases align to TRBD1. This CDR3 is built from 14 residues. Germline V gene data show CDR1 as LNHDA and CDR2 as SQIVND (reference sequence). After removal of 7 bases from V and 1 base from J, the junction contained 3 bases not matched to a gene. The CDR3 loop reads CASTRTGGNTEAFF. CDR3 DNA sequence: TGTGCCAGTACCCGGACAGGGGGGAACACTGAAGCTTTCTTT. Full variable domain (missing parts from reference TRBV19 and TRBJ1-1): DGGITQSPKYLFRKEGQNVTLSCEQNLNHDAMYWYRQDPGQGLRLIYYSQIVNDFQKGDIAEGYSVSREKKESFPLTVTSAQKNPTAFYLCASTRTGGNTEAFFGQGTRLTVV.

This chain joins TRBV2 and TRBJ2-3; weak D call: TRBD1 (6 bases). Per germline, CDR1 SNHLY and CDR2 FYNNEI. The CDR3 has 15 residues. V shed 4 bases and J shed 0 bases, with 11 bases lying between them. CDR3 in DNA: TGTGCCAGCAGTGCTACAGGGTCTAGCACAGATACGCAGTATTTT. It yields the protein CASSATGSSTDTQYF.

This chain connects TRBV9 to TRBJ2-5; 9 bases align to TRBD2. This CDR3 has 18 amino acids. Looked up from germline, CDR1 is SGDLS and CDR2 is YYNGEE. J lost 4 bases, V lost 0 bases, and 13 bases had no gene match. The CDR3 DNA sequence: TGTGCCAGCAGCGTAGAGGGACATCGAAGCGGGAGGTTAGAGACCCAGTACTTC. This sequence encodes CASSVEGHRSGRLETQYF.

This sequence joins TRBV7-2 and TRBJ2-1; TRBD2 matches at 10 bases. V trimming: 2 bases; J trimming: 7 bases; junction bases outside the gene matches: 5. Germline V lookup: CDR1 SGHTA, CDR2 FQGNSA. The CDR3 covers 15 residues. The CDR3: CASSLSYSGRNEQFF. The CDR3 coding sequence is TGTGCCAGCAGCTTATCCTATAGCGGGAGGAATGAGCAGTTCTTC. The variable domain in full, completed from reference TRBV7-2 and TRBJ2-1, reads GAGVSQSPSNKVTEKGKDVELRCDPISGHTALYWYRQSLGQGLEFLIYFQGNSAPDKSGLPSDRFSAERTGGSVSTLTIQRTQQEDSAVYLCASSLSYSGRNEQFFGPGTRLTVL.

The chain joins TRBV18 to TRBJ1-6, with 9 bases identical to TRBD1. After removal of 4 bases from V and 5 bases from J, the junction contained 6 bases not matched to a gene. Germline CDR1 reads KGHSH; CDR2 reads LQKENI. This CDR3 comprises 16 residues. The CDR3 DNA sequence: TGTGCCAGCTCACGAACAAGGACAGGGGATAATTCACCCCTCCACTTT. It is translated as CASSRTRTGDNSPLHF.

The CDR3 reads CASSFRDRVNTEAFF. CDR3 in DNA: TGCGCCAGCAGCTTTCGGGACAGGGTGAACACTGAAGCTTTCTTT. The chain recombines TRBV5-1 with TRBJ1-1; 9 nucleotides match TRBD1. Germline assignment: CDR1 SGHRS and CDR2 YFSETQ. The CDR3 contains 15 residues. Trimming cost V 2 bases and J 0 bases; bases outside gene matches: 2.

The CDR3 loop is CASTDRDTQETQYF. DNA for the CDR3: TGTGCCAGCACCGACCGGGACACCCAAGAGACCCAGTACTTC. The chain is built from TRBV6-5 and TRBJ2-5, with D perhaps matching TRBD1 (6 bases). The CDR3 runs 14 residues. Per the germline V gene, CDR1 is MNHEY and CDR2 is SVGAGI. V lost 7 bases, J lost 1 base, and 13 bases lay in between.

CDR3 sequence (DNA): TGTGCCAGTAGTATAAATCCAGGAATACACAATGAGCAGTTCTTC. This translates into CASSINPGIHNEQFF. The chain combines TRBV19 with TRBJ2-1, with no clear D. The CDR3 length is 15 residues. Germline V gene sequence: CDR1 LNHDA, CDR2 SQIVND (reference sequence). Trimming pared 2 bases from V and 5 bases from J, leaving 13 bases between.

This clone is a singleton in its sample. This chain links TRBV7-3 with TRBJ2-1; tentative D call: TRBD2 (5 bases). Germline V gene data show CDR1 as SGHTA and CDR2 as FQGTGA. V lost 4 bases and J lost 0, with 10 bases in between. This CDR3 is 15 amino acids long. CDR3 amino acids: CASSSLGSSYNEQFF. The CDR3 DNA is TGTGCCAGCAGCTCTCTAGGGAGCTCCTACAATGAGCAGTTCTTC.

CDR3 in DNA: TGTGCCAGCAGACCCACAGGGATGGGCTACACCTTC. The encoded protein is CASRPTGMGYTF. This chain uses TRBV6-5 with TRBJ1-2; D perhaps matches TRBD1 (6 bases). V lost 6 bases and J lost 8, with 13 bases in between. CDR1 and CDR2 from the germline V gene are MNHEY and SVGAGI. The length of the CDR3 is 12 residues.

This clone was found a few times. The rearrangement uses TRBV14 and TRBJ1-3; D is undetermined. The CDR3 runs 12 residues. The germline V and J ends were trimmed by 1 base and 4 bases, with 2 bases remaining between them. Germline assignment: CDR1 SGHDN and CDR2 FVKESK. Here the CDR3 DNA reads TGTGCCAGCAGCCAAGCAGGAAACACCATATATTTT. It yields the protein CASSQAGNTIYF.

This CDR3 is CASSLGGAQPQHF. In DNA form, the CDR3 reads TGTGCCAGCAGCTTGGGGGGAGCTCAGCCCCAGCATTTT. The chain combines TRBV5-6 with TRBJ1-5; no clear D. The CDR3 extends over 13 amino acids. The V end was cut by 0 bases, the J end by 6 bases, with 7 bases between. CDR1 and CDR2 (germline): SGHDT, YYEEEE.

V is TRBV7-6 and J is TRBJ2-1, with a tentative D call TRBD1 (6 bases). The CDR3 is 17 residues long. Germline V gene data show CDR1 as SGHVS and CDR2 as FNYEAQ. V was trimmed by 3 bases and J by 7 bases, leaving 22 bases between them. CDR3 protein: CASSFPYGGKSKNEQFF. CDR3 nucleotide sequence: TGTGCCAGCAGCTTTCCCTATGGGGGCAAATCGAAGAATGAGCAGTTCTTC. The variable domain in full, completed from reference TRBV7-6 and TRBJ2-1, reads GAGVSQSPRYKVTKRGQDVALRCDPISGHVSLYWYRQALGQGPEFLTYFNYEAQQDKSGLPNDRFSAERPEGSISTLTIQRTEQRDSAMYRCASSFPYGGKSKNEQFFGPGTRLTVL.

CDR3 sequence (DNA): TGCGCCAGCAGCCGGGGACTAGCGGGAGGAAAGTCCGGGGAGCTGTTTTTT. Amino acids: CASSRGLAGGKSGELFF. The V call is TRBV5-1, the J call TRBJ2-2; 15 bases match TRBD2. Per germline, CDR1 SGHRS and CDR2 YFSETQ. This CDR3 is built from 17 residues. V gave up 4 bases and J gave up 6 bases; unmatched junction bases: 7.

The sample holds a few counts of this clone. The CDR3, as DNA: TGTGCCAGCAGCTTGGTCGGTAGCGGGGTCTACGAGCAGTACTTC. It is translated as CASSLVGSGVYEQYF. The rearrangement links TRBV5-4 to TRBJ2-7, with 8 bases that match TRBD2. V was clipped by 0 bases and J by 3 bases; unmatched bases: 5. Germline-derived CDR1 and CDR2 are SGHNT and YYREEE (reference sequence). The CDR3 consists of 15 residues.

The V gene is TRBV11-3, the J gene TRBJ2-7; weak D call: TRBD1 (5 bases). Trimming stripped 0 bases from V and 1 base from J, with 7 bases between. Germline V gene lookup returns CDR1 SGHNT and CDR2 YENEEA. The CDR3 has 14 residues. The CDR3 region has the DNA TGTGCCAGCAGCTTAGATCAGGGATCCTACGAGCAGTACTTC. Translation gives CASSLDQGSYEQYF. Supplemented by reference TRBV11-3 and TRBJ2-7, the full variable domain reads EAGVVQSPRYKIIEKKQPVAFWCNPISGHNTLYWYLQNLGQGPELLIRYENEEAVDDSQLPKDRFSAERLKGVDSTLKIQPAELGDSAVYLCASSLDQGSYEQYFGPGTRLTVT.